The 4 T cell receptor beta chains given below trace back to one sample, sequenced in a study of control samples from healthy donors and cancer patients. TCRdb's table, derived via immunoSEQ multiplex PCR, lists solely in-frame clones and lacks some. Altogether 100,000 to 150,000 clones are present, about nine tenths being singletons, with the ten largest covering about 2.5%. Sequenced sample: blood. Receptor source: a middle-aged man in good health.

The J gene is TRBJ1-1, the V gene TRBV12-3 or TRBV12-4; D possibly corresponds to TRBD1 (5 bases). The CDR3 is 13 residues long. Trimming stripped 8 bases from V and 4 bases from J, with 14 bases between. In DNA, the CDR3 is TGTGCCAGCTGCCATGGGGGTATCACTGAAGCTTTCTTT. Translated: CASCHGGITEAFF.

The chain combines TRBV19 with TRBJ2-5, with TRBD1 as a possible D gene (5 bases). The CDR3 spans 13 residues. From germline, CDR1 is LNHDA and CDR2 SQIVND (reference sequence). Between the trimmed V and J ends, which lost 3 bases and 5 bases, there was a span of 10 bases. The CDR3, as DNA: TGTGCCAGTAGTATCGCGGCAGGGGAGACCCAGTACTTC. Its protein is CASSIAAGETQYF.

In its sample, this clone was seen once. The rearrangement links TRBV11-2 to TRBJ1-3, with no clear D. V gave up 5 bases and J gave up 0 bases, with 17 bases separating them. The CDR3 has 17 residues. Per germline, CDR1 SGHAT and CDR2 FQNNGV. The CDR3 loop is CASSRASPGVSGNTIYF. CDR3 nucleotide sequence: TGTGCCAGCAGCAGAGCCAGTCCAGGCGTCTCTGGAAACACCATATATTTT.

The gene calls are TRBV9 and TRBJ1-1; TRBD1 matches at 7 bases. The V segment lost 4 bases and the J segment 4 bases; nucleotides outside the gene matches: 7. The CDR3 sequence is 14 residues long. Germline V gene sequence: CDR1 SGDLS, CDR2 YYNGEE. The DNA for the CDR3 is TGTGCCAGCAGCCCCCAGACAGGGAGCACTGAAGCTTTCTTT. The encoded protein is CASSPQTGSTEAFF. Together with reference TRBV9 and TRBJ1-1, the CDR3 gives the full variable domain: DSGVTQTPKHLITATGQRVTLRCSPRSGDLSVYWYQQSLDQGLQFLIQYYNGEERAKGNILERFSAQQFPDLHSELNLSSLELGDSALYFCASSPQTGSTEAFFGQGTRLTVV.